One and the same sample provided the 12 T cell receptor beta chains below, sequenced in a study of cytomegalovirus exposure and HLA in healthy donors. 60 Vbeta and 13 Jbeta primers were used in PCR. Only in-frame clones appear in the TCRdb table, and some are missing; sequencing was by immunoSEQ multiplex PCR. The data contain about 120,000 clones, 60% to 85% of them singletons. Sequencing used PBMCs. The receptor source for this set is a woman under 30 in good health and CMV-seronegative.

This clone was seen more than once but under ten times. The sample holds other DNA sequences that translate to the same CDR3. The chain links TRBV5-1 to TRBJ1-1, with D tentatively TRBD1 (6 bases). The CDR3 spans 14 residues. V gave up 3 bases and J gave up 1 base, with 10 bases separating them. From germline, CDR1 is SGHRS and CDR2 YFSETQ. The CDR3 bases are TGCGCCAGCAGCTCTGGACAGCCGAACACTGAAGCTTTCTTT. Residues: CASSSGQPNTEAFF.

This clone showed up just a few times. The chain has TRBV6-6 and TRBJ2-2; the match to TRBD2 covers 9 bases. The germline V gene has CDR1 MNHNY and CDR2 SVGAGI (reference sequence). With V trimmed by 11 bases and J by 1 base, 5 bases remained unmatched. This CDR3 is 14 amino acids long. In DNA form, the CDR3 reads TGTGCCGGAAGACTAGCGGTGAACACCGGGGAGCTGTTTTTT. Translated: CAGRLAVNTGELFF.

This rearrangement joins TRBV28 to TRBJ1-2; 7 positions match TRBD1. This CDR3 is built from 15 residues. Losses at the gene ends were 5 bases for V and 2 bases for J; bases not matched to a gene: 8. Germline CDR1 MDHEN, CDR2 SYDVKM. CDR3 nucleotide sequence: TGTGCCAGCAGTCCCTGGGGACAGCGGAACTATGGCTACACCTTC. It yields the protein CASSPWGQRNYGYTF.

The genes are TRBV27 and TRBJ2-7, with TRBD1 as a possible D gene (6 bases). Per germline, CDR1 MNHEY and CDR2 SMNVEV (reference sequence). This CDR3 contains 13 residues. V lost 4 bases and J 4 bases, leaving 11 bases between the germline ends. CDR3 bases: TGTGCCAGCAGTTGGGACACCGATTACGAGCAGTACTTC. This gives the protein CASSWDTDYEQYF.

This clone was observed a handful of times. The germline gene is not matched at one end of the junction; a read error may be the cause. The chain joins TRBV7-7 to TRBJ2-3; D unclear. Germline loops: CDR1 SSHAT, CDR2 FNYEAQ (reference sequence). This CDR3 comprises 16 residues. In nucleotides, the CDR3 is TGTGCTAGCAGCTTAGTCACCCAACATTGCACGGATACGCAGTATTTT. Amino acid sequence: CASSLVTQHCTDTQYF.

CDR3 bases: TGTGCCAGCAGCCAAAGGACAGGGGCGAACACTGAAGCTTTCTTT. Protein: CASSQRTGANTEAFF. The chain links TRBV14 to TRBJ1-1; 9 bases are shared with TRBD1. The CDR3 sequence is 15 residues long. The germline V gene has CDR1 SGHDN and CDR2 FVKESK. Losses at the gene ends were 2 bases for V and 1 base for J; bases not matched to a gene: 2.

The V call is TRBV2, the J call TRBJ2-5; weak D call: TRBD2 (5 bases). The CDR3 consists of 16 residues. Germline V gene data show CDR1 as SNHLY and CDR2 as FYNNEI. V lost 7 bases and J 2 bases, leaving 20 bases between the germline ends. CDR3 sequence: CASTRERSESQETQYF. CDR3 DNA sequence: TGTGCCAGCACAAGGGAGAGGTCAGAGTCACAAGAGACCCAGTACTTC.

This clone was found once. The chain carries TRBV28 and TRBJ2-7, with a weak D call TRBD1 (6 bases). Germline V gives CDR1 MDHEN, CDR2 SYDVKM. This CDR3 is 15 amino acids long. The V end lost 4 bases, the J end lost 0 bases, and 13 bases lay between the germline ends. CDR3 amino acids: CASSSTGRSSYEQYF. Written as DNA, the CDR3 is TGTGCCAGCAGTTCGACAGGACGTAGCTCCTACGAGCAGTACTTC.

This sequence joins TRBV5-6 and TRBJ1-1; the D gene is possibly TRBD1 (5 bases). V gave up 0 bases and J gave up 3 bases, with 18 bases separating them. Germline CDR1 SGHDT, CDR2 YYEEEE. The CDR3 consists of 17 residues. DNA of the CDR3: TGTGCCAGCAGCTTGGCCGGACACGCGACCGAGGACACTGAAGCTTTCTTT. Translation gives CASSLAGHATEDTEAFF.

The chain links TRBV5-4 to TRBJ1-2; D is undetermined. Germline-derived CDR1 and CDR2 are SGHNT and YYREEE (reference sequence). The length of the CDR3 is 14 residues. The V end was cut by 7 bases, the J end by 5 bases, with 18 bases between. The CDR3 spells CASGILGAPYGYTF. The CDR3 nucleotides are TGTGCCAGCGGAATATTGGGAGCACCTTATGGCTACACCTTC.

Note on this clone: Its ends do not fully match the called genes, so a read error is possible. At the DNA level, this CDR3 is encoded by other sequences in the same sample as well. The chain is built from TRBV29-1 and TRBJ1-1, with 12 bases matching TRBD1. CDR3 length equals 16 residues. Looked up from germline, CDR1 is SQVTM and CDR2 is ANQGSEA. CDR3 nucleotides: TGCAGCGTAGACGTCCCGGGACAGGGGGCGAGCACTGAAGCCTTCTTT. Translated, it gives CSVDVPGQGASTEAFF. Together with reference TRBV29-1 and TRBJ1-1, the CDR3 gives the full variable domain: SAVISQKPSRDICQRGTSLTIQCQVDSQVTMMFWYRQQPGQSLTLIATANQGSEATYESGFVIDKFPISRPNLTFSTLTVSNMSPEDSSIYLCSVDVPGQGASTEAFFGQGTRLTVV.

This clone is classed as medium-sized. This sequence joins TRBV6-1 and TRBJ2-7; 10 bases are a match to TRBD1. The ends lost 4 bases at V and 0 bases at J; junction bases unmatched: 0. The CDR3 consists of 14 residues. Germline CDR1 and CDR2: MNHNS and SASEGT. CDR3 sequence reads: CASSGTGGSYEQYF. The CDR3 coding sequence is TGTGCCAGCAGTGGGACAGGGGGCTCCTACGAGCAGTACTTC.